The TCR beta chain described here comes from a study of beta chain features in type 1 diabetes. In total, each donor contributed a single heparinised blood draw that averaged around 100 mL. The table lists this clone with a few counts. As yet, its antigen is unknown. General study results and limits: VDJ junctions from patients with type 1 diabetes contained fewer insertions and more deletions.

Sequencing targeted expressed TCRB transcripts, as all isolated RNA had been reverse transcribed. The protocol was immunoSEQ multiplex PCR, while the TCRdb copy is restricted to in-frame clones and leaves out a portion. Altogether 300,000 to 450,000 clones are present, 15% to 20% being singletons, with the ten largest covering 0.035% to 0.05%. Looked up from germline, CDR1 is GTSNPN and CDR2 is SVGIG (reference sequence). This CDR3 is built from 15 residues. V dropped 2 bases and J dropped 6; count of bases not matched to a gene: 10. This TCR came from a woman younger than 35 in good health. Sequenced material: naive CD4+ T cells from blood. The rearrangement joins TRBV30 to TRBJ2-3, with 8 bases aligning to TRBD2. The DNA for the CDR3 is TGTGCCTGGAGTTTTGGGGGACTAGGGCGGGATACGCAGTATTTT. Residues: CAWSFGGLGRDTQYF. The whole variable domain, filled in from reference TRBV30 and TRBJ2-3, reads SQTIHQWPATLVQPVGSPLSLECTVEGTSNPNLYWYRQAAGRGLQLLFYSVGIGQISSEVPQNLSASRPQDRQFILSSKKLLLSDSGFYLCAWSFGGLGRDTQYFGPGTRLTVL.